The rows below give T cell receptor beta chains drawn from one sample of a study of identical twins. TCRdb reprocessed the 5' RACE reads via MiXCR and lists one record per CDR3 protein. The sample lists approximately 300,000 distinct CDR3 sequences; roughly 9.8% were seen once. These data also featured in a second study, about yellow fever vaccine responses in identical twins.

The sequenced sample consisted of CD8+ T cells sorted from blood. The receptors shown here come from a woman between 18 and 29 years old in good health. The CDR3 runs from the conserved cysteine through the conserved F or W. The order of the fields is D gene, V gene, CDR3 length, J gene, clone size, CDR3 protein. A D gene is named only where the DNA matches it firmly. Size values are once, few and many counts, or a class for expanded clones, and some rows have none.

>TRBD1|TRBV20-1|15|TRBJ2-7|once
CSARGRDSRSYEQYF
>NA|TRBV11-2|14|TRBJ2-3|NA
CASSYGGGADTQYF
>NA|TRBV10-3|15|TRBJ2-3|few
CAISELLKSTDTQYF
>NA|TRBV7-8|12|TRBJ1-1|NA
CASSLTGTEAFF
>NA|TRBV6-4|14|TRBJ1-5|many
CASSPSYSNQPQHF
>NA|TRBV23-1|14|TRBJ2-7|NA
CASSQSPGQSEQYF
>NA|TRBV5-1|16|TRBJ2-3|many
CASSLSGPPITDTQYF
>TRBD2|TRBV9|16|TRBJ2-3|NA
CASSVGTSGTMDTQYF
>TRBD1|TRBV20-1|17|TRBJ2-7|few
CSATTGGAAGAPYEQYF
>NA|TRBV7-8|13|TRBJ2-3|NA
CASSAASTDTQYF
>NA|TRBV4-3|15|TRBJ2-7|few
CASSQAGSGATEQYF
>NA|TRBV6-1|13|TRBJ1-5|many
CASTEAEYQPQHF
>TRBD2|TRBV10-1|18|TRBJ2-1|few
CASSDGLAGESSYNEQFF
>NA|TRBV7-3|17|TRBJ2-1|many
CASSPGLGKSSYNEQFF
>TRBD2|TRBV10-3|20|TRBJ2-2|NA
CAITPSGTSGSGEWTGELFF
>TRBD2|TRBV27|16|TRBJ2-5|NA
CASSPIRAGGQETQYF
>NA|TRBV29-1|17|TRBJ2-1|many
CSVEDLPPEDIYNEQFF
>NA|TRBV2|10|TRBJ2-1|many
CASNGPEQFF
>NA|TRBV27|13|TRBJ2-2|NA
CASSPRNTGELFF
>NA|TRBV27|13|TRBJ1-5|few
CASSFDGSQPQHF
>NA|TRBV4-3|15|TRBJ2-2|NA
CASSQDRRNTGELFF
>TRBD1|TRBV12-3/TRBV12-4|14|TRBJ2-1|NA
CASIPGQGVDEQFF
>NA|TRBV27|14|TRBJ1-2|few
CASSLSSQIDGYTF
>TRBD1|TRBV9|13|TRBJ2-3|many
CASSSRGPDTQYF
>NA|TRBV29-1|14|TRBJ2-6|many
CSVEDVTGANVLTF
>TRBD1|TRBV11-2|15|TRBJ1-4|many
CASRSDRGPNEKLFF
>NA|TRBV4-2|18|TRBJ2-3|many
CASSQTPLSETSTDTQYF
>NA|TRBV5-1|17|TRBJ1-2|few
CASSWSSTASLNYGYTF
>TRBD2|TRBV7-9|16|TRBJ2-1|few
CASSSPLVPGGDEQFF
>NA|TRBV4-2|17|TRBJ2-1|many
CASSQDPVQMAYNEQFF
>NA|TRBV5-1|14|TRBJ2-5|many
CASSLMGDQETQYF
>NA|TRBV6-1|16|TRBJ2-1|many
CASRTGPGVPYNEQFF
>TRBD2|TRBV29-1|14|TRBJ2-3|NA
CSDISGSGTDTQYF
>TRBD2|TRBV10-3|16|TRBJ2-2|few
CAISEGTSGGTGELFF
>NA|TRBV20-1|15|TRBJ2-7|few
CSAREGRDTTYEQYF
>NA|TRBV29-1|10|TRBJ2-1|many
CSVLGNEQFF
>NA|TRBV20-1|12|TRBJ2-1|many
CSAVEGTDEQFF
>NA|TRBV6-1|14|TRBJ1-6|few
CASSEAGENSPLHF
>TRBD2|TRBV11-1|20|TRBJ2-1|few
CASSPGGLAVSQVQYNEQFF
>TRBD2|TRBV29-1|15|TRBJ2-1|many
CSVVGGLFSYNEQFF
>NA|TRBV12-3/TRBV12-4|15|TRBJ2-5|many
CASSPSGSSQETQYF
>TRBD2|TRBV6-4|16|TRBJ2-2|NA
CASRESGGADTGELFF
>NA|TRBV29-1|12|TRBJ2-2|many
CSGLTVTGELFF
>TRBD1|TRBV5-1|16|TRBJ2-2|NA
CASSGNRGIITGELFF
>NA|TRBV29-1|12|TRBJ2-7|many
CSAVGTRYEQYF
>TRBD2|TRBV7-9|16|TRBJ2-7|many
CASSLASGRVLDEQYF
>TRBD2|TRBV27|17|TRBJ2-1|NA
CASSSSILAGGNNEQFF